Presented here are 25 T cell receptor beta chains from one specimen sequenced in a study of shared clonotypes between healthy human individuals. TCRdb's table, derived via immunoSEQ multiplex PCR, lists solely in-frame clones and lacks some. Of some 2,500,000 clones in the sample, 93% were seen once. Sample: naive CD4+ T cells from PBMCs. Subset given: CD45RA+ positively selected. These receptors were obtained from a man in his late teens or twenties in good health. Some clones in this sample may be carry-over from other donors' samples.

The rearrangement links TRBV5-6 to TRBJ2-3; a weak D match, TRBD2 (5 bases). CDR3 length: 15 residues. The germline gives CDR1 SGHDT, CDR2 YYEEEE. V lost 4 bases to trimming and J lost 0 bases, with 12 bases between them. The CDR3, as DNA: TGTGCCAGCAGCCCAAGAGGGAAAAGCACAGATACGCAGTATTTT. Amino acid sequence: CASSPRGKSTDTQYF.

The CDR3 coding sequence is TGTGCCAGCAGCGTAGCTGGAGGAGGTACCGGACTAGCGGGCAATGAGCAGTTCTTC. Protein product: CASSVAGGGTGLAGNEQFF. The chain uses TRBV9 and TRBJ2-1, with 11 bases that match TRBD2. CDR1 SGDLS and CDR2 YYNGEE come from the germline V gene. J gave up 6 bases and V 0 bases, and 14 bases lay outside the gene matches. The CDR3 contains 19 residues.

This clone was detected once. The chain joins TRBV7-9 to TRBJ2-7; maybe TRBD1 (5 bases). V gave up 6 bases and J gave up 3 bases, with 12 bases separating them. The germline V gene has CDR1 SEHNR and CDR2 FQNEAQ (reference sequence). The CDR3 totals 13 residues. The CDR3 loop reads CASSLRVGYEQYF. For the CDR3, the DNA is TGTGCCAGCAGTCTCAGGGTTGGCTACGAGCAGTACTTC.

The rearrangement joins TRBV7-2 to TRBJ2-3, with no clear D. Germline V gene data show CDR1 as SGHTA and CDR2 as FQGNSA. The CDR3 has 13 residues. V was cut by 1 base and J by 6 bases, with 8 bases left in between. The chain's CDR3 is CASSLESSDTQYF. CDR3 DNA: TGTGCCAGCAGCTTAGAGAGCTCCGATACGCAGTATTTT.

In nucleotides, the CDR3 is TGTGCCAGCAGCGGACTAGCGGGAGCCACAGATACGCAGTATTTT. Its protein product is CASSGLAGATDTQYF. The V and J genes are TRBV7-9 and TRBJ2-3, with TRBD2 matching 13 bases. V lost 5 bases to trimming and J lost 2 bases; unmatched junction nucleotides: 1. This CDR3 has 15 residues. Germline V CDR1 and CDR2: SEHNR, FQNEAQ (reference sequence).

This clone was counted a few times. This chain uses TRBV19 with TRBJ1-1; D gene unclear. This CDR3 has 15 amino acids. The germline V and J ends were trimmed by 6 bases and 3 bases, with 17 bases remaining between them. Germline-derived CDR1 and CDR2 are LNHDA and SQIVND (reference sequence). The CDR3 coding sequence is TGTGCCAGTAGCAATTCGCAGGCCGGGGACACTGAAGCTTTCTTT. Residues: CASSNSQAGDTEAFF.

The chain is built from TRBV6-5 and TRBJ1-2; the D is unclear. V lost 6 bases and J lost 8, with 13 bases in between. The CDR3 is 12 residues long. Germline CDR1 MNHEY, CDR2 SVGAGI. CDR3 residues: CASRAWIGGYTF. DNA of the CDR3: TGTGCCAGCAGGGCGTGGATCGGGGGCTACACCTTC.

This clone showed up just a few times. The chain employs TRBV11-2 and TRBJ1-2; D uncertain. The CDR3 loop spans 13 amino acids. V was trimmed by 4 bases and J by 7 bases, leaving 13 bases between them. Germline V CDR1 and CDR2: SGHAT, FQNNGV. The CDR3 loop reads CASSSVRERGYTF. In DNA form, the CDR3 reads TGTGCCAGCAGCTCAGTCCGGGAGCGTGGCTACACCTTC.

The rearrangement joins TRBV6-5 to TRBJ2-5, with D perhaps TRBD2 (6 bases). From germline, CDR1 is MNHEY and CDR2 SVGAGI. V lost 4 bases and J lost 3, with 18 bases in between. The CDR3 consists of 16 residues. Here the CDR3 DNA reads TGTGCCAGCAGTTCAACTCGAAGTAGCGGAAAAGAGACCCAGTACTTC. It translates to CASSSTRSSGKETQYF.

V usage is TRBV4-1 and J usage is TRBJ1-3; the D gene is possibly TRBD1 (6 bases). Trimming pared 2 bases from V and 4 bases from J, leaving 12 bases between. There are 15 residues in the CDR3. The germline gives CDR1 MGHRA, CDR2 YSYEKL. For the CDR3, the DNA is TGCGCCAGCAGCCAATATCAGGGGTCAGGAAACACCATATATTTT. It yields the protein CASSQYQGSGNTIYF.

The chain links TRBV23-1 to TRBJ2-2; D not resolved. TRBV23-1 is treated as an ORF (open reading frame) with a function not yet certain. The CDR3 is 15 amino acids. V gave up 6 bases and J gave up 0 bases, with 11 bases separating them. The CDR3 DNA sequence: TGCGCCAGCAGAGACCGACGGACGAACACCGGGGAGCTGTTTTTT. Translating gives CASRDRRTNTGELFF.

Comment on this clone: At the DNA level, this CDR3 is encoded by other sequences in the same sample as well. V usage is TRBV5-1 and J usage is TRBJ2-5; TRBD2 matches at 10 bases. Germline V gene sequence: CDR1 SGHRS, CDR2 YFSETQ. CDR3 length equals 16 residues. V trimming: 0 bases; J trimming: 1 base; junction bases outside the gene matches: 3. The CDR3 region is CASSLGLAGAQETQYF. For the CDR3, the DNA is TGCGCCAGCAGCTTGGGGCTAGCGGGGGCCCAAGAGACCCAGTACTTC.

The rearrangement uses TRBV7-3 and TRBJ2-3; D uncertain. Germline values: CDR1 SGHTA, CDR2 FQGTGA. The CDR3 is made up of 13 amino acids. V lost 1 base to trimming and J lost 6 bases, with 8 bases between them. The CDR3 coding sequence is TGTGCCAGCAGCTTAATAGAGAGGGATACGCAGTATTTT. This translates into CASSLIERDTQYF.

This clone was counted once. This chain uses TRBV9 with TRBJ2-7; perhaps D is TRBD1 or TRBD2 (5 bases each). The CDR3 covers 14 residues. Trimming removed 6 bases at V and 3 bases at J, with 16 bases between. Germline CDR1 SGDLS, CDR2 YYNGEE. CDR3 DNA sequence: TGTGCCAGCACCCCGGGTCGGGGACGCTACGAGCAGTACTTC. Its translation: CASTPGRGRYEQYF.

CDR3 in amino acids: CASCQGITNEKLFF. CDR3 nucleotides: TGTGCCAGCTGTCAGGGGATAACTAATGAAAAACTGTTTTTT. The chain couples TRBV28 to TRBJ1-4; D may be TRBD1 (6 bases). This CDR3 comprises 14 residues. V gave up 8 bases and J gave up 1 base, with 11 bases separating them. Per the germline V gene, CDR1 is MDHEN and CDR2 is SYDVKM. The full variable domain, with the rest looked up from reference TRBV28 and TRBJ1-4, is DVKVTQSSRYLVKRTGEKVFLECVQDMDHENMFWYRQDPGLGLRLIYFSYDVKMKEKGDIPEGYSVSREKKERFSLILESASTNQTSMYLCASCQGITNEKLFFGSGTQLSVL.

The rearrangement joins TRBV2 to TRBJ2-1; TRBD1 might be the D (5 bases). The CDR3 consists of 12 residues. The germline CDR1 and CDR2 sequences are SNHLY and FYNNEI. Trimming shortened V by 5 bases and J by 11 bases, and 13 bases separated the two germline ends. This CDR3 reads CASSPRESKQFF. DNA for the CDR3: TGTGCCAGCAGTCCCAGGGAAAGTAAGCAGTTCTTC.

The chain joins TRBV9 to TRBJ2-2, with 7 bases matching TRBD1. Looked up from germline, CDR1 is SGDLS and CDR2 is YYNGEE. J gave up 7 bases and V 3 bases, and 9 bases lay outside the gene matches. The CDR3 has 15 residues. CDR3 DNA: TGTGCCAGCAGCGGGTACAGGGGACGTAGCGGGGAGCTGTTTTTT. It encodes CASSGYRGRSGELFF. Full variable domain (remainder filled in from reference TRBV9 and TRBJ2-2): DSGVTQTPKHLITATGQRVTLRCSPRSGDLSVYWYQQSLDQGLQFLIQYYNGEERAKGNILERFSAQQFPDLHSELNLSSLELGDSALYFCASSGYRGRSGELFFGEGSRLTVL.

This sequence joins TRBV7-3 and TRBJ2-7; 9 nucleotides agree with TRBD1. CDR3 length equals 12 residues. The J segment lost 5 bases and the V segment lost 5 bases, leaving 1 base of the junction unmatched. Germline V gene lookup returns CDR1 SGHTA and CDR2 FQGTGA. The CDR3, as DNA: TGTGCCAGCAGCGGGACAGGGAACGAGCAGTACTTC. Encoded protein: CASSGTGNEQYF. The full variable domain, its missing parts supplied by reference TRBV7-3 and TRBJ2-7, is GAGVSQTPSNKVTEKGKYVELRCDPISGHTALYWYRQSLGQGPEFLIYFQGTGAADDSGLPNDRFFAVRPEGSVSTLKIQRTERGDSAVYLCASSGTGNEQYFGPGTRLTVT.

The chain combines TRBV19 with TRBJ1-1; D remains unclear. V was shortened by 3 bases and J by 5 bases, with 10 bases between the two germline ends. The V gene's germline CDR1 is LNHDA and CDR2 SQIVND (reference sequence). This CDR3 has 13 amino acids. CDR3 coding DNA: TGTGCCAGTAGTATCGGGAGTAAGACTGAAGCTTTCTTT. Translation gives CASSIGSKTEAFF.

Here the CDR3 DNA reads TGTGCCAGCAGTCCCCAATGGAGTTACGAGCAGTACTTC. This encodes CASSPQWSYEQYF. The V gene is TRBV28, the J gene TRBJ2-7; D is ambiguous. The CDR3 has 13 amino acids. The V end was cut by 5 bases, the J end by 4 bases, with 12 bases between. From germline, CDR1 is MDHEN and CDR2 SYDVKM.

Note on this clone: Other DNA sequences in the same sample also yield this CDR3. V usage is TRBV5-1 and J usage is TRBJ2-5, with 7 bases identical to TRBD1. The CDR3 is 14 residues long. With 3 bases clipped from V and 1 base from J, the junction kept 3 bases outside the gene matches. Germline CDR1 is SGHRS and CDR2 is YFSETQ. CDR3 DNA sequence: TGCGCCAGCAGCTCCCGGGACAGCCAAGAGACCCAGTACTTC. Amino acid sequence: CASSSRDSQETQYF.

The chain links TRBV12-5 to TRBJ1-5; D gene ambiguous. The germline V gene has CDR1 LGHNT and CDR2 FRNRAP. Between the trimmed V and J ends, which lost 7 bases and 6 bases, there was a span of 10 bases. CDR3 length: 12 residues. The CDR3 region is CASASDRQPQHF. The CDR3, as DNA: TGTGCTAGTGCCTCGGATCGTCAGCCCCAGCATTTT.

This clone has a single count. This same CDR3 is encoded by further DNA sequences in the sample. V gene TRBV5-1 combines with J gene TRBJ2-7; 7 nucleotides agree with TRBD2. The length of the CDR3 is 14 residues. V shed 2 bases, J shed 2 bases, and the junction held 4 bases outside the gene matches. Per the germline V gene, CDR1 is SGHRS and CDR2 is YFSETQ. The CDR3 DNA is TGCGCCAGCAGCTTAGCTAGCGGCGCCTACGAGCAGTACTTC. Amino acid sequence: CASSLASGAYEQYF.

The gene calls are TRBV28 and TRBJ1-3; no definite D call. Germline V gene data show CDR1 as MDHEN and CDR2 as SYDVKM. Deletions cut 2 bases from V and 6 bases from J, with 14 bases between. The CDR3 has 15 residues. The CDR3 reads CASSLRMPDLNTIYF. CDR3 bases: TGTGCCAGCAGTTTACGGATGCCAGATTTAAACACCATATATTTT.

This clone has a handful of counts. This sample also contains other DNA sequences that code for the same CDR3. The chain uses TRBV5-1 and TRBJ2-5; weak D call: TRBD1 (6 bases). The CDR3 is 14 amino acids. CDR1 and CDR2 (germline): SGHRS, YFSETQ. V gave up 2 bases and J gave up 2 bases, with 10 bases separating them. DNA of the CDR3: TGCGCCAGCAGCTTACTGACAGGACAAGAGACCCAGTACTTC. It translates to CASSLLTGQETQYF.